The sequence of this TCR beta chain was determined in a study of cytomegalovirus exposure and HLA in healthy donors. General study points: The study put roughly 160 TCR beta chains on its list as cytomegalovirus-associated.

In regard to this clone: Its antigen is unknown.

V was trimmed by 3 bases and J by 5 bases, leaving 11 bases between them. Looked up from germline, CDR1 is SGDLS and CDR2 is YYNGEE. The CDR3 runs to 13 residues. Assay used: immunoSEQ multiplex PCR; TCRdb lists only in-frame clones, some missing. The sample has under 140,000 clones; roughly 89% are singletons. This sequence joins TRBV9 and TRBJ2-5; D possibly corresponds to TRBD1 (6 bases). Material for sequencing was PBMCs. The origin of this receptor is a woman between 18 and 29 years old in good health and CMV-seronegative. In nucleotides, the CDR3 is TGTGCCAGCAGCGAGGGGGTTCATGAGACCCAGTACTTC. Protein sequence: CASSEGVHETQYF.